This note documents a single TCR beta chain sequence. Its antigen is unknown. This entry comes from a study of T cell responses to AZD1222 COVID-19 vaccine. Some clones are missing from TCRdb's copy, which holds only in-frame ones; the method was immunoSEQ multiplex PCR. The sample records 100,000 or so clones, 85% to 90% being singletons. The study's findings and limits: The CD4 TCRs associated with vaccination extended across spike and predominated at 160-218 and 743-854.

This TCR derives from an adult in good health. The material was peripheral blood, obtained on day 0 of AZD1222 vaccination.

The CDR3 bases are TGTGCCAGCAGCTTAGAAGGGACTCAGTCACCCCTCCACTTT. It yields the protein CASSLEGTQSPLHF. J is TRBJ1-6 and V is TRBV7-9; tentatively, D is TRBD1 (5 bases). Germline V gives CDR1 SEHNR, CDR2 FQNEAQ (reference sequence). The CDR3 spans 14 residues. V was clipped by 1 base and J by 10 bases, with 11 bases between them.